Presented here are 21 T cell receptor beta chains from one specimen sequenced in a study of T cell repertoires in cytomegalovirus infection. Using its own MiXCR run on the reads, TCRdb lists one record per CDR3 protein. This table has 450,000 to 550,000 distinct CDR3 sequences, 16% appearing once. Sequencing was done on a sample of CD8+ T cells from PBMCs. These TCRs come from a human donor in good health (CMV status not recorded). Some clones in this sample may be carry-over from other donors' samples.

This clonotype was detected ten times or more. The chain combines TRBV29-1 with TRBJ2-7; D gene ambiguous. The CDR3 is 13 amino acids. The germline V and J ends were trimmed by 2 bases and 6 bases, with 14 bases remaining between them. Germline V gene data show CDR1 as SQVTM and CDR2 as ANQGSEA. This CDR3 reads CSVELGRRSEQYF. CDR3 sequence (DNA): TGCAGCGTTGAATTGGGCCGACGAAGCGAGCAGTACTTC.

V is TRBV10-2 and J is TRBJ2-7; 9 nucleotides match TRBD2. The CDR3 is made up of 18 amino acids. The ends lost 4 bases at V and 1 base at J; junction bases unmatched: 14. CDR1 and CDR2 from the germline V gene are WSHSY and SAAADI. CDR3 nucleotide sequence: TGCGCCAGCAGTGGCGCTCCAGCTCTAGCGGGGCCGTCCTACGAGCAGTACTTC. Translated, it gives CASSGAPALAGPSYEQYF.

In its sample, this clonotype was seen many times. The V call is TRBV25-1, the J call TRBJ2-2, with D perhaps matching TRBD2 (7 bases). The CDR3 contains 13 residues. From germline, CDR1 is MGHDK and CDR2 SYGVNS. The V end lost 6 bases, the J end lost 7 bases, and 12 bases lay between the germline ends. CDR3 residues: CASRGGGVGELFF. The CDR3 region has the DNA TGTGCCAGCAGAGGGGGAGGGGTCGGGGAGCTGTTTTTT. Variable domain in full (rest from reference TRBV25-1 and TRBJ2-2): EADIYQTPRYLVIGTGKKITLECSQTMGHDKMYWYQQDPGMELHLIHYSYGVNSTEKGDLSSESTVSRIRTEHFPLTLESARPSHTSQYLCASRGGGVGELFFGEGSRLTVL.

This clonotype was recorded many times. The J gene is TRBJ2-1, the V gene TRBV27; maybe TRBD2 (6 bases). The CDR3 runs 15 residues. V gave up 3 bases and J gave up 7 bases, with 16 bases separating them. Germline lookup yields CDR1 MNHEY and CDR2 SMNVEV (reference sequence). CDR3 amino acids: CASSLYSGAENEQFF. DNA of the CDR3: TGTGCCAGCAGTTTGTATTCGGGAGCTGAGAATGAGCAGTTCTTC.

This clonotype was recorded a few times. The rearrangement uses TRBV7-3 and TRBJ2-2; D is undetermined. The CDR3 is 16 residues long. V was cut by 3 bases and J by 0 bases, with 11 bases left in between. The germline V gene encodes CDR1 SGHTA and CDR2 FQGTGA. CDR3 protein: CASSLDRVTNTGELFF. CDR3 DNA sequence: TGTGCCAGCAGCTTGGACCGAGTAACGAACACCGGGGAGCTGTTTTTT.

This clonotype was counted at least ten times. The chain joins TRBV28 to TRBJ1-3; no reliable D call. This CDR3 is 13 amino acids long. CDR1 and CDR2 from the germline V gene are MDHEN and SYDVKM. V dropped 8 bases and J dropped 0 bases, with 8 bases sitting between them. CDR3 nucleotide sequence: TGTGCCAGCGGCGGCCTCTCTGGAAACACCATATATTTT. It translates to CASGGLSGNTIYF.

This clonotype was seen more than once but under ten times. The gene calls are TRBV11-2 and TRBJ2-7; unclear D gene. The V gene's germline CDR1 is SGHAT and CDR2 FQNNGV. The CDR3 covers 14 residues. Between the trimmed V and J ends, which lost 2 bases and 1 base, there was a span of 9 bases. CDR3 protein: CASSLQDPSYEQYF. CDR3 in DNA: TGTGCCAGCAGCTTACAGGACCCTTCCTACGAGCAGTACTTC.

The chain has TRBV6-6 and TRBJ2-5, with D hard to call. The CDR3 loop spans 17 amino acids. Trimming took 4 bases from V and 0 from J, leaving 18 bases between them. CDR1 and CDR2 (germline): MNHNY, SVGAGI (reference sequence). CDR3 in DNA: TGTGCCAGCAGTTTCTCGACGACGACACCGGACCAAGAGACCCAGTACTTC. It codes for CASSFSTTTPDQETQYF.

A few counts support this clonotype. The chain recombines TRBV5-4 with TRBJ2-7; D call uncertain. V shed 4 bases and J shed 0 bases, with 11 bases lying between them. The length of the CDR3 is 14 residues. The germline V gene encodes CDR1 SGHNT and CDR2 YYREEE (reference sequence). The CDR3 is CASSVGPSSYEQYF. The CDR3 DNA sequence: TGTGCCAGCAGCGTTGGCCCGAGCTCCTACGAGCAGTACTTC.

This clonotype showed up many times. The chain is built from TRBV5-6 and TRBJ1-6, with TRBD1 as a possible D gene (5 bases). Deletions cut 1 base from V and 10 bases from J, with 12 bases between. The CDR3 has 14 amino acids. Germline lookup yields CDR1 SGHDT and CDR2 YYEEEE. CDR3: CASSLPQGGSPLHF. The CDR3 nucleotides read TGTGCCAGCAGCTTGCCCCAGGGAGGGTCACCCCTCCACTTT.

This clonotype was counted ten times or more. CDR3 coding DNA: TGTGCCAGCAGCCAAGCCCCCGTGCGGGATAGGACAGATACGCAGTATTTT. Its protein product is CASSQAPVRDRTDTQYF. The chain combines TRBV4-2 with TRBJ2-3; possibly TRBD2 for D (6 bases). V was shortened by 1 base and J by 3 bases, with 17 bases between the two germline ends. CDR3 length equals 17 residues. Germline assignment: CDR1 LGHNA and CDR2 YNFKEQ.

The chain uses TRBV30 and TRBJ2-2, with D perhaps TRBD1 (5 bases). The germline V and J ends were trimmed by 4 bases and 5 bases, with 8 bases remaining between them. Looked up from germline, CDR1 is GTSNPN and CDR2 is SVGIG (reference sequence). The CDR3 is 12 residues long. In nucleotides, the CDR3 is TGTGCCTGGAATCCAGGGACCGGGGAGCTGTTTTTT. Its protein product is CAWNPGTGELFF.

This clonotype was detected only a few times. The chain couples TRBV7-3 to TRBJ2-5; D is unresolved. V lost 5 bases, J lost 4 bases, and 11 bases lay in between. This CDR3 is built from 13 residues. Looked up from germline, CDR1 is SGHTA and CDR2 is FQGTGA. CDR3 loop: CASSLTPSETQYF. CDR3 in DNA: TGTGCCAGCAGCCTCACCCCTTCAGAGACCCAGTACTTC.

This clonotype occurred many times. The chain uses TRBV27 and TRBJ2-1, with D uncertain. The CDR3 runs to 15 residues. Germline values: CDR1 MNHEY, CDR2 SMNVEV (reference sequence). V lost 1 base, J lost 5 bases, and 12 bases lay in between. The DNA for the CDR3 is TGTGCCAGCAGTTTATTAAAGAAAGAGAACAATGAGCAGTTCTTC. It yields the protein CASSLLKKENNEQFF.

CDR3 in amino acids: CASSQVASGSNEQFF. CDR3 nucleotides: TGCGCCAGCAGCCAAGTGGCTAGCGGGAGTAATGAGCAGTTCTTC. The chain combines TRBV4-1 with TRBJ2-1; 10 bases agree with TRBD2. V was clipped by 1 base and J by 7 bases; unmatched bases: 4. From germline, CDR1 is MGHRA and CDR2 YSYEKL. CDR3 length: 15 amino acids.

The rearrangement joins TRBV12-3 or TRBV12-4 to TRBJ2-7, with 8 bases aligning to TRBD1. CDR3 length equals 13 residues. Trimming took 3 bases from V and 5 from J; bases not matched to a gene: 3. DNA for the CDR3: TGTGCCAGCAGTTTTGCAGGGGGCCACGAGCAGTACTTC. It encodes CASSFAGGHEQYF.

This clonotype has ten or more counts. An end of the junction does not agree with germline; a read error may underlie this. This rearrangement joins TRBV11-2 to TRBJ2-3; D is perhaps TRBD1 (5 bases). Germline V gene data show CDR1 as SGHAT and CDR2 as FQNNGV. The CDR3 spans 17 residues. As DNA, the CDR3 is TGTGCCAGCAGCTTAGATTGGGCCCCACCGGACACAGATACGCAGTGTTTT. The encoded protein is CASSLDWAPPDTDTQCF.

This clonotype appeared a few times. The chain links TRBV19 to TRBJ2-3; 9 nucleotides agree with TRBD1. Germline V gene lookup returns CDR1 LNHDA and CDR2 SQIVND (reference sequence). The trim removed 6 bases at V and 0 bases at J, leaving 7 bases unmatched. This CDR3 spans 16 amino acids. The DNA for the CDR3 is TGTGCCAGTAGCACACCCGACAGGGGGAGCACAGATACGCAGTATTTT. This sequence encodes CASSTPDRGSTDTQYF.

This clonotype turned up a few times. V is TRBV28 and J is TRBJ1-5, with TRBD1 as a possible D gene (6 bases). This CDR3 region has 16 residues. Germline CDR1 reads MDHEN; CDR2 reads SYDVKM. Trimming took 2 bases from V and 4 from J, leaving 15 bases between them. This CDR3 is CASSLRLPRGNQPQHF. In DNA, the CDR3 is TGTGCCAGCAGTTTAAGGCTTCCCAGGGGTAATCAGCCCCAGCATTTT.

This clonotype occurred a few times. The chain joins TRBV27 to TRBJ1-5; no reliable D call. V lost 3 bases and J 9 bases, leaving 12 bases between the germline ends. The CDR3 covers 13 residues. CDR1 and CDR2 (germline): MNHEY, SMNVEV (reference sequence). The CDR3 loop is CASSLTGFVPQHF. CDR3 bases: TGTGCCAGCAGTTTGACCGGGTTCGTGCCCCAGCATTTT.

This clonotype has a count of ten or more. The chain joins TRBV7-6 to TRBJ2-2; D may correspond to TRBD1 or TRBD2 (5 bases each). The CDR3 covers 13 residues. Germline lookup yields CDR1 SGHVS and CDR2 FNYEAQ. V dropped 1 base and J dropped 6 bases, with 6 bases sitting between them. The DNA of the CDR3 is TGTGCCAGCAGCTTAGGGGGGTCCGGGGAGCTGTTTTTT. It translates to CASSLGGSGELFF.